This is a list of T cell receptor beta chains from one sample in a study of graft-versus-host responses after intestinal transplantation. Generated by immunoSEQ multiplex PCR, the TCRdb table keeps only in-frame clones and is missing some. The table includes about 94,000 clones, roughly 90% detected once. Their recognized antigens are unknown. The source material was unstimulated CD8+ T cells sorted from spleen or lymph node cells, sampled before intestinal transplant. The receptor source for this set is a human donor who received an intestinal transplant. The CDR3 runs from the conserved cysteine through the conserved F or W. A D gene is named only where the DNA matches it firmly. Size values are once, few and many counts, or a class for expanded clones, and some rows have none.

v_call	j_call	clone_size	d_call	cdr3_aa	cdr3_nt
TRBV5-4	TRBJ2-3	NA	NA	CASSLDAGPLTDTQYF	TGTGCCAGCAGCTTGGACGCGGGGCCACTCACAGATACGCAGTATTTT
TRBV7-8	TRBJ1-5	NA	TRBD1	CASSFRGPQPQHF	TGTGCCAGCAGTTTCAGGGGGCCCCAGCCCCAGCATTTT
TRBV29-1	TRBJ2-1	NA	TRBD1	CSVRQGYNEQFF	TGCAGCGTCAGACAGGGTTACAATGAGCAGTTCTTC
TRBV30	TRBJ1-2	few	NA	CAWRQYYGYTF	TGTGCCTGGAGACAGTACTATGGCTACACCTTC
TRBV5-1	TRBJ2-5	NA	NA	CASSSDNQETQYF	TGCGCCAGCAGCTCAGATAATCAAGAGACCCAGTACTTC
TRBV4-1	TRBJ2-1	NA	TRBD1	CASSLADRGSYNEQFF	TGCGCCAGCAGCCTCGCGGACAGGGGGAGCTACAATGAGCAGTTCTTC
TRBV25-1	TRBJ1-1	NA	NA	CASSPGAGEPEAFF	TGTGCCAGCAGCCCAGGGGCAGGGGAACCTGAAGCTTTCTTT
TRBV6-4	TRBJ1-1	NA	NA	CASSENKNTEAFF	TGTGCCAGCAGCGAAAACAAGAACACTGAAGCTTTCTTT
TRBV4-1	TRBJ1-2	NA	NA	CASSQEPGHFYGYTF	TGCGCCAGCAGCCAGGAACCGGGACACTTCTATGGCTACACCTTC
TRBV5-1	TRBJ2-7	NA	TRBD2	CASSLEVLAGGSEQYF	TGCGCCAGCAGCTTGGAAGTGCTAGCGGGAGGGTCCGAGCAGTACTTC
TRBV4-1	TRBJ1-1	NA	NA	CASSQDPRENTEAFF	TGCGCCAGCAGCCAAGATCCCAGGGAGAACACTGAAGCTTTCTTT
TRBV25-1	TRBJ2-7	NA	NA	CATKGDEQYF	TGTGCCACCAAGGGGGACGAGCAGTACTTC
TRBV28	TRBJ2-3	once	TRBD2	CASSRVAGGTDTQYF	TGTGCCAGCAGTAGAGTAGCGGGTGGCACAGATACGCAGTATTTT
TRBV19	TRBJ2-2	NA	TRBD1	CASSISTGQGPNTGELFF	TGTGCCAGTAGTATTTCCACCGGACAGGGCCCGAACACCGGGGAGCTGTTTTTT
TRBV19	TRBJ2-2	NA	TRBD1	CASSIVRTGGNTGELFF	TGTGCCAGTAGTATAGTCAGGACAGGGGGCAACACCGGGGAGCTGTTTTTT
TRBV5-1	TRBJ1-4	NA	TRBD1	CASSWRSGQLATNEKLFF	TGCGCCAGCAGCTGGAGGTCGGGACAGCTTGCAACTAATGAAAAACTGTTTTTT
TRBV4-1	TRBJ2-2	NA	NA	CASSIQTGELFF	TGCGCCAGCAGCATTCAAACCGGGGAGCTGTTTTTT
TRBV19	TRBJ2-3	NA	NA	CASSTNPQDTQYF	TGTGCCAGTAGTACGAACCCCCAGGATACGCAGTATTTT
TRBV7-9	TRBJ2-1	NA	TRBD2	CASSFDPGTKLYEQFF	TGTGCCAGCAGCTTCGACCCCGGGACTAAACTCTATGAGCAGTTCTTC
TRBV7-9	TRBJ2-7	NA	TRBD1	CASSSGQGLSFPYEQYF	TGTGCCAGCAGCTCGGGACAGGGTTTGAGTTTCCCCTACGAGCAGTACTTC
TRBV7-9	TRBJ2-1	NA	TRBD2	CASSLVTLRGAYNEQFF	TGTGCCAGCAGCTTAGTAACTCTGCGGGGGGCATACAATGAGCAGTTCTTC
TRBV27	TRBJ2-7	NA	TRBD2	CASSLGSGGEQYF	TGTGCCAGCAGTTTAGGCTCCGGGGGGGAGCAGTACTTC